These 20 T cell receptor beta chains originate from one sample sequenced in a study of blood T cell repertoires in COVID-19. TCRdb keeps only in-frame clones here, not all; method: immunoSEQ multiplex PCR. The sample has about 160,000 clones; roughly 81% are singletons. What was sequenced was peripheral blood. These receptors all stem from a man aged 35 to 55 with acute or convalescent COVID-19.

This chain connects TRBV5-4 to TRBJ1-3, with 8 bases that match TRBD1. CDR3 length: 15 amino acids. In germline, CDR1 is SGHNT, CDR2 YYREEE (reference sequence). The V gene end was trimmed by 4 bases and the J gene end by 2 bases; junction bases not matched to a gene: 5. As DNA, the CDR3 is TGTGCCAGCAGCAGGGGACAGGAAACTGGAAACACCATATATTTT. Its translation: CASSRGQETGNTIYF. The complete variable domain, with remaining parts taken from reference TRBV5-4 and TRBJ1-3, reads ETGVTQSPTHLIKTRGQQVTLRCSSQSGHNTVSWYQQALGQGPQFIFQYYREEENGRGNFPPRFSGLQFPNYSSELNVNALELDDSALYLCASSRGQETGNTIYFGEGSWLTVV.

V gene TRBV4-1 combines with J gene TRBJ1-3; possible D gene TRBD1, 6 bases. Per the germline V gene, CDR1 is MGHRA and CDR2 is YSYEKL. Trimming left V 4 bases short and J 4 bases short, with 14 bases between. This CDR3 contains 15 residues. In nucleotides, the CDR3 is TGCGCCAGCAGCCCTGCGGGGGCGCGAGGAAACACCATATATTTT. It translates to CASSPAGARGNTIYF.

The chain links TRBV27 to TRBJ2-6; TRBD2 matches at 8 bases. The CDR3 is 16 residues long. V lost 3 bases and J lost 1; bases outside the gene matches: 2. Germline assignment: CDR1 MNHEY and CDR2 SMNVEV (reference sequence). The CDR3 coding sequence is TGTGCCAGCAGTTTCGGGGGGGCGTCTGGGGCCAACGTCCTGACTTTC. It yields the protein CASSFGGASGANVLTF. The full variable domain, completed using reference TRBV27 and TRBJ2-6, is EAQVTQNPRYLITVTGKKLTVTCSQNMNHEYMSWYRQDPGLGLRQIYYSMNVEVTDKGDVPEGYKVSRKEKRNFPLILESPSPNQTSLYFCASSFGGASGANVLTFGAGSRLTVL.

The V and J genes are TRBV5-8 and TRBJ1-6; D not certain. The germline V gene encodes CDR1 SGHTS and CDR2 YDEGEE. This CDR3 is 17 amino acids long. Trimming took 0 bases from V and 0 from J, leaving 10 bases between them. CDR3 sequence: CASSLEEGRSYNSPLHF. In nucleotides, the CDR3 is TGTGCCAGCAGCTTGGAGGAGGGCCGCTCCTATAATTCACCCCTCCACTTT.

The rearrangement uses TRBV18 and TRBJ2-5, with 11 bases identical to TRBD2. Germline values: CDR1 KGHSH, CDR2 LQKENI. The CDR3 sequence is 14 residues long. Unmatched junction bases numbered 4, after V lost 8 bases and J lost 2 bases. CDR3 residues: CASTTSGVQETQYF. DNA of the CDR3: TGTGCCAGCACGACTAGCGGGGTTCAAGAGACCCAGTACTTC.

The chain employs TRBV27 and TRBJ2-7; a possible D gene is TRBD1 (5 bases). CDR3 length: 16 amino acids. Germline CDR1 MNHEY, CDR2 SMNVEV (reference sequence). Trimming shortened V by 5 bases and J by 0 bases, and 17 bases separated the two germline ends. The CDR3 coding sequence is TGTGCCAGCAGTCCCGGAAGACAGTGGGACTCCTACGAGCAGTACTTC. Amino acid sequence: CASSPGRQWDSYEQYF.

A few counts support this clone. The chain employs TRBV5-1 and TRBJ2-2, with a possible D match to TRBD1 (5 bases). The CDR3 has 14 amino acids. Germline V gene sequence: CDR1 SGHRS, CDR2 YFSETQ. V dropped 0 bases and J dropped 7 bases, with 10 bases sitting between them. The DNA for the CDR3 is TGCGCCAGCAGCTTGGTAGGGGTCGTCGGGGAGCTGTTTTTT. Protein sequence: CASSLVGVVGELFF.

The chain combines TRBV5-8 with TRBJ2-7; 8 positions match TRBD2. V trimming: 5 bases; J trimming: 0 bases; junction bases outside the gene matches: 4. Germline V gene data show CDR1 as SGHTS and CDR2 as YDEGEE. The CDR3 sequence is 14 residues long. The CDR3 reads CASRDSGVSYEQYF. The CDR3 DNA reads as TGTGCCAGCAGGGATAGCGGGGTCTCCTACGAGCAGTACTTC.

The V gene is TRBV29-1, the J gene TRBJ2-2; 10 bases are shared with TRBD2. This CDR3 has 14 amino acids. Germline V gives CDR1 SQVTM, CDR2 ANQGSEA. The V gene end was trimmed by 8 bases and the J gene end by 1 base; junction bases not matched to a gene: 4. For the CDR3, the DNA is TGCAGCTTTAGACTAGCGGGGAACACCGGGGAGCTGTTTTTT. It is translated as CSFRLAGNTGELFF.

The chain is built from TRBV3-1 (or the pseudogene TRBV3-2) and TRBJ2-1, with 15 bases identical to TRBD2. The ends lost 5 bases at V and 1 base at J; junction bases unmatched: 12. This CDR3 has 20 residues. Germline V gives CDR1 LGHDT, CDR2 YNNKEL (reference sequence). CDR3 in amino acids: CASSFRTSGGARKSYNEQFF. In nucleotides, the CDR3 is TGTGCCAGCAGCTTCCGGACTAGCGGGGGGGCCCGGAAATCCTACAATGAGCAGTTCTTC.

The chain carries TRBV6-6 and TRBJ1-6; 7 bases are shared with TRBD1. Unmatched junction bases numbered 5, after V lost 6 bases and J lost 6 bases. Germline CDR1 is MNHNY and CDR2 is SVGAGI (reference sequence). The CDR3 covers 14 residues. CDR3 region: CASSTQGVNSPLHF. The DNA of the CDR3 is TGTGCCAGCAGCACGCAGGGGGTTAATTCACCCCTCCACTTT.

This rearrangement joins TRBV9 to TRBJ2-3; TRBD2 might be the D (6 bases). V was pared by 0 bases and J by 5 bases, with 10 bases between. The CDR3 is 14 residues long. CDR1 is SGDLS, CDR2 YYNGEE, per germline. This CDR3 reads CASSVGGSGDTQYF. CDR3 nucleotides: TGTGCCAGCAGCGTAGGTGGTAGCGGAGATACGCAGTATTTT.

The J gene is TRBJ2-5, the V gene TRBV3-1 (or the pseudogene TRBV3-2), with unresolved D. This CDR3 region has 15 residues. Germline V gene sequence: CDR1 LGHDT, CDR2 YNNKEL (reference sequence). The germline V and J ends were trimmed by 1 base and 5 bases, with 14 bases remaining between them. As DNA, the CDR3 is TGTGCCAGCAGCCAAGTTGTTAGTTCCCGGGAGACCCAGTACTTC. Its translation is CASSQVVSSRETQYF.

In this sample, this clone turned up once. V is TRBV7-6 and J is TRBJ1-1, with D perhaps matching TRBD1 (5 bases). The CDR3 spans 16 residues. The V gene's germline CDR1 is SGHVS and CDR2 FNYEAQ. Trimming took 1 base from V and 0 from J, leaving 12 bases between them. CDR3 sequence: CASSLGGGGMNTEAFF. DNA for the CDR3: TGTGCCAGCAGCTTAGGCGGGGGGGGGATGAACACTGAAGCTTTCTTT.

This sequence joins TRBV5-4 and TRBJ2-1, with D possibly TRBD2 on 5 matching bases. Germline CDR1 is SGHNT and CDR2 is YYREEE (reference sequence). This CDR3 spans 17 amino acids. V shed 0 bases and J shed 5 bases, with 18 bases lying between them. The CDR3 loop is CASSLARGPSINNEQFF. CDR3 nucleotides: TGTGCCAGCAGCTTGGCGCGAGGGCCTAGTATAAACAATGAGCAGTTCTTC. The whole variable domain, remainder taken from reference TRBV5-4 and TRBJ2-1, is ETGVTQSPTHLIKTRGQQVTLRCSSQSGHNTVSWYQQALGQGPQFIFQYYREEENGRGNFPPRFSGLQFPNYSSELNVNALELDDSALYLCASSLARGPSINNEQFFGPGTRLTVL.

The V and J genes are TRBV6-6 and TRBJ2-1; 12 nucleotides match TRBD2. CDR3 length equals 19 residues. J lost 0 bases, V lost 5 bases, and 11 bases had no gene match. Germline CDR1 and CDR2: MNHNY and SVGAGI (reference sequence). The CDR3 region is CASSPRLAGALSSYNEQFF. In DNA form, the CDR3 reads TGTGCCAGCAGTCCAAGACTAGCGGGGGCCCTGAGCTCCTACAATGAGCAGTTCTTC.

The gene calls are TRBV5-4 and TRBJ1-4; tentatively, D is TRBD1 (6 bases). The ends were cut back, 0 bases at V and 4 bases at J, with 10 bases in the middle. CDR1 is SGHNT and CDR2 is YYREEE in the germline V gene (reference sequence). The CDR3 has 15 residues. DNA for the CDR3: TGTGCCAGCAGCTTGGCCGCAGGGGTTAATGAAAAACTGTTTTTT. Translation: CASSLAAGVNEKLFF.

This clone has only a few counts. CDR3 sequence (DNA): TGTGCCAGCAGCAGAACAGCAACTGGAAACACCATATATTTT. Its protein product is CASSRTATGNTIYF. The rearrangement uses TRBV5-8 and TRBJ1-3; D not certain. V was shortened by 4 bases and J by 2 bases, with 10 bases between the two germline ends. The CDR3 runs 14 residues. Germline CDR1 and CDR2: SGHTS and YDEGEE.

This clone showed up just once. Different DNA sequences within this sample yield the same CDR3. The chain uses TRBV7-9 and TRBJ1-2, with TRBD1 matching 7 bases. Losses at the gene ends were 1 base for V and 4 bases for J; bases not matched to a gene: 3. The CDR3 runs to 14 residues. Germline CDR1 and CDR2: SEHNR and FQNEAQ (reference sequence). The CDR3 reads CASSLGGQSYGYTF. DNA for the CDR3: TGTGCCAGCAGCTTAGGGGGACAGTCCTATGGCTACACCTTC. Based on the CDR3 plus reference TRBV7-9 and TRBJ1-2, the full variable domain is DTGVSQNPRHKITKRGQNVTFRCDPISEHNRLYWYRQTLGQGPEFLTYFQNEAQLEKSRLLSDRFSAERPKGSFSTLEIQRTEQGDSAMYLCASSLGGQSYGYTFGSGTRLTVV.

The chain has TRBV5-4 and TRBJ2-2, with TRBD2 identical over 9 bases. Germline V gene sequence: CDR1 SGHNT, CDR2 YYREEE (reference sequence). Trimming took 4 bases from V and 1 from J; bases not matched to a gene: 5. The CDR3 sequence is 16 residues long. The CDR3 bases are TGTGCCAGCAGCCGAACTAGCGGGTGGAACACCGGGGAGCTGTTTTTT. This gives the protein CASSRTSGWNTGELFF.